Included here is one T cell receptor beta chain sequence, with context. The sample comes from a study of early T cells in non-severe SARS-CoV-2 infection. This CDR3 has 15 amino acids. Trimming removed 6 bases from V and 2 bases from J, with 15 bases in between. MiXCR was run by TCRdb on the 5' RACE reads, yielding one entry per CDR3 protein. The sample records just over 80,000 distinct CDR3 sequences, roughly an eighth being singletons. This sequence was found in an adult who was a healthcare worker with PCR-confirmed SARS-CoV-2 infection or an uninfected control (not recorded which). The genes are TRBV12-3 or TRBV12-4 and TRBJ2-3; D might be TRBD1 (5 bases). Sequenced material: whole blood. CDR3 loop: CASRDPTEDTDTQYF. The CDR3 DNA sequence: TGTGCCAGCAGGGACCCGACAGAAGACACAGATACGCAGTATTTT.